This passage covers 20 T cell receptor beta chains from one sample sequenced in a study of response to subunit inactivated influenza vaccine. TCRdb redid the calling of the RT-PCR reads with MiXCR, one entry per CDR3 protein. The data show 710,000 or so distinct CDR3 sequences, with around 14% seen just once and 9.5% to 13% held by the top ten. The sequences come from PBMCs from blood, collected about 11 days after vaccination. The receptors shown here come from a man aged 50-60 years who received an inactivated influenza vaccine.

The rearrangement uses TRBV5-1 and TRBJ2-7; D is perhaps TRBD1 (6 bases). This CDR3 is built from 14 residues. Trimming pared 2 bases from V and 3 bases from J, leaving 12 bases between. The V gene's germline CDR1 is SGHRS and CDR2 YFSETQ. This CDR3 reads CASSFGTTIYEQYF. The CDR3 DNA sequence: TGCGCCAGCAGCTTTGGGACAACTATCTACGAGCAGTACTTC.

The sample holds many counts of this clonotype. The chain combines TRBV5-1 with TRBJ2-7; 10 nucleotides agree with TRBD1. Germline CDR1 is SGHRS and CDR2 is YFSETQ. CDR3 length: 16 amino acids. The trim removed 3 bases at V and 6 bases at J, leaving 12 bases unmatched. The CDR3 reads CASSWGGDRGRLEQYF. For the CDR3, the DNA is TGCGCCAGCAGCTGGGGGGGAGACAGGGGGCGTCTCGAGCAGTACTTC.

This clonotype has only a few counts. The chain is built from TRBV2 and TRBJ1-5; TRBD1 matches 10 bases. The CDR3 spans 15 residues. J lost 4 bases, V lost 2 bases, and 2 bases had no gene match. CDR1 and CDR2 (germline): SNHLY, FYNNEI. The CDR3: CASSERGQGNQPQHF. Here the CDR3 DNA reads TGTGCCAGCAGTGAACGGGGACAGGGGAATCAGCCCCAGCATTTT.

The chain employs TRBV5-5 and TRBJ2-2, with 8 positions matching TRBD2. Germline V lookup: CDR1 SGHKS, CDR2 YYEKEE (reference sequence). The CDR3 sequence is 15 residues long. Unmatched junction bases numbered 6, after V lost 4 bases and J lost 4 bases. DNA for the CDR3: TGTGCCAGCAGCCCGGGACTAGTCGGCACCGGGGAGCTGTTTTTT. Translation gives CASSPGLVGTGELFF.

This clonotype has more than one count but fewer than ten. V and J are TRBV21-1 and TRBJ1-2; the D call TRBD1 from the table was never checked on the DNA. TRBV21-1 is deemed a pseudogene. The CDR3 runs to 14 residues. In DNA, the CDR3 is TGTGCCAGCAGCAATAGGTACAGGACCTATGGCTACACCTTC. This sequence encodes CASSNRYRTYGYTF.

J is TRBJ2-7 and V is TRBV15; D remains unclear. Per the germline V gene, CDR1 is LNHNV and CDR2 is YYDKDF (reference sequence). The V end was cut by 0 bases, the J end by 1 base, with 7 bases between. The CDR3 totals 14 residues. The CDR3, as DNA: TGTGCCACCAGCAGAGATGGGATTTCCTACGAGCAGTACTTC. Amino acid sequence: CATSRDGISYEQYF.

The V and J genes are TRBV7-2 and TRBJ1-5; D not resolved. V lost 5 bases, J lost 7 bases, and 9 bases lay in between. Germline CDR1 SGHTA, CDR2 FQGNSA. CDR3 size: 12 residues. CDR3 bases: TGTGCCAGCAGCCGGGATCGGCAGCCCCAGCATTTT. Its translation is CASSRDRQPQHF.

J is TRBJ1-1 and V is TRBV7-8; D is ambiguous. V lost 1 base and J 10 bases, leaving 22 bases between the germline ends. Germline V gives CDR1 SGHVS, CDR2 FQNEAQ. The length of the CDR3 is 16 residues. For the CDR3, the DNA is TGTGCCAGCAGCTTAGGTGGGATCCCTAGGGAGGGTAGAGCTTTCTTT. This codes for CASSLGGIPREGRAFF.

The rearrangement links TRBV3-1 to TRBJ2-5; 10 bases are a match to TRBD2. The CDR3 is 18 residues long. Looked up from germline, CDR1 is LGHDT and CDR2 is YNNKEL (reference sequence). The V gene end was trimmed by 3 bases and the J gene end by 4 bases; junction bases not matched to a gene: 14. The CDR3 here is CASSQGRGQRGGAETQYF. The CDR3 coding sequence is TGTGCCAGCAGCCAGGGACGGGGACAGCGGGGGGGCGCAGAGACCCAGTACTTC.

This clonotype was observed a few times. This chain joins TRBV28 and TRBJ2-7; D unclear. V lost 8 bases to trimming and J lost 8 bases, with 13 bases between them. Germline V lookup: CDR1 MDHEN, CDR2 SYDVKM. This CDR3 comprises 11 residues. DNA for the CDR3: TGTGCCAGCTCCGAAAATCGTCAGCAGTACTTC. This sequence encodes CASSENRQQYF. The full variable domain, rest sourced from reference TRBV28 and TRBJ2-7, is DVKVTQSSRYLVKRTGEKVFLECVQDMDHENMFWYRQDPGLGLRLIYFSYDVKMKEKGDIPEGYSVSREKKERFSLILESASTNQTSMYLCASSENRQQYFGPGTRLTVT.

Many counts were recorded for this clonotype. The genes are TRBV12-3 or TRBV12-4 and TRBJ2-5; tentatively, D is TRBD2 (7 bases). V was clipped by 5 bases and J by 5 bases, with 18 bases between them. The CDR3 has 15 residues. This CDR3 is CASSEGGASGETQYF. Written as DNA, the CDR3 is TGTGCCAGCAGTGAAGGGGGGGCCAGTGGGGAGACCCAGTACTTC.

In this sample, this clonotype turned up many times. Germline is not matched at one junction end, which may reflect a read error. The V gene is TRBV4-3, the J gene TRBJ2-1; a weak D match, TRBD2 (6 bases). The CDR3 consists of 13 residues. Germline lookup yields CDR1 LGHNA and CDR2 YSLEER. The chain's CDR3 is CASSQGLYNEQFF. The CDR3 bases are TGTGCCAGCAGCCAGGGACTTTACAATGAGCAGTTCTTC.

This clonotype has at least ten counts. The chain couples TRBV27 to TRBJ2-7; TRBD2 might be the D (5 bases). Per the germline V gene, CDR1 is MNHEY and CDR2 is SMNVEV (reference sequence). The CDR3 runs 15 residues. V lost 3 bases and J 1 base, leaving 13 bases between the germline ends. The CDR3 nucleotides read TGTGCCAGCAGTTTGGTAAGCTGGACTTCCTACGAGCAGTACTTC. Translated: CASSLVSWTSYEQYF.

The V call is TRBV5-1, the J call TRBJ2-3; the match to TRBD2 covers 14 bases. CDR1 SGHRS and CDR2 YFSETQ come from the germline V gene. The CDR3 extends over 20 amino acids. The junction had 15 bases not matched to a gene; V was cut back by 4 bases and J by 2 bases. CDR3 in amino acids: CASSGGLAGASSPHTDTQYF. The CDR3 bases are TGCGCCAGCAGCGGGGGACTAGCGGGAGCATCCTCTCCGCACACAGATACGCAGTATTTT. The full variable domain, with the rest looked up from reference TRBV5-1 and TRBJ2-3, is KAGVTQTPRYLIKTRGQQVTLSCSPISGHRSVSWYQQTPGQGLQFLFEYFSETQRNKGNFPGRFSGRQFSNSRSEMNVSTLELGDSALYLCASSGGLAGASSPHTDTQYFGPGTRLTVL.

In nucleotides, the CDR3 is TGTGCCATCAGTTCTAGCGGGAGGGGAAACAATGAGCAGTTCTTC. This codes for CAISSSGRGNNEQFF. The rearrangement joins TRBV10-3 to TRBJ2-1; 12 bases agree with TRBD2. V dropped 5 bases and J dropped 5; count of bases not matched to a gene: 4. In germline, CDR1 is ENHRY, CDR2 SYGVKD. The CDR3 totals 15 residues.

The J gene is TRBJ1-2, the V gene TRBV19, with 7 bases lining up with TRBD1. CDR3 size: 17 residues. The J segment lost 5 bases and the V segment lost 4 bases, leaving 16 bases of the junction unmatched. CDR1 LNHDA and CDR2 SQIVND come from the germline V gene (reference sequence). The CDR3 DNA reads as TGTGCCAGTAGTAGAGGCCTCCCAAGGGACAGAACTTATGGCTACACCTTC. Its translation is CASSRGLPRDRTYGYTF.

The chain joins TRBV7-9 to TRBJ2-5, with a possible D match to TRBD2 (6 bases). The CDR3 covers 14 residues. Trimming stripped 3 bases from V and 0 bases from J, with 8 bases between. The germline V gene encodes CDR1 SEHNR and CDR2 FQNEAQ (reference sequence). The CDR3: CASSLWGDQETQYF. The CDR3 region has the DNA TGTGCCAGCAGCTTGTGGGGGGACCAAGAGACCCAGTACTTC.

The chain couples TRBV29-1 to TRBJ2-7, with 12 bases identical to TRBD2. This CDR3 contains 16 residues. CDR1 is SQVTM and CDR2 is ANQGSEA in the germline V gene. J lost 0 bases, V lost 6 bases, and 9 bases had no gene match. The CDR3 region has the DNA TGCAGCGTCGGTCCCAGACTAGCGGGGGTCTCCTACGAGCAGTACTTC. Translated, it gives CSVGPRLAGVSYEQYF.

This clonotype was detected a few times. V is TRBV12-3 or TRBV12-4 and J is TRBJ2-5; 7 bases line up with TRBD1. This CDR3 is built from 15 residues. With V trimmed by 5 bases and J by 5 bases, 11 bases remained unmatched. The CDR3 DNA is TGTGCCAGCAGTCCCGGACAGGAACCAAGGGAGACCCAGTACTTC. This sequence encodes CASSPGQEPRETQYF.

CDR3 protein: CASRLKQRQETQYF. As DNA, the CDR3 is TGTGCCAGCAGACTAAAACAACGACAAGAGACCCAGTACTTC. The chain couples TRBV6-1 to TRBJ2-5; D not resolved. CDR1 and CDR2 from the germline V gene are MNHNS and SASEGT. The CDR3 covers 14 residues. V lost 6 bases and J lost 2, with 13 bases in between.